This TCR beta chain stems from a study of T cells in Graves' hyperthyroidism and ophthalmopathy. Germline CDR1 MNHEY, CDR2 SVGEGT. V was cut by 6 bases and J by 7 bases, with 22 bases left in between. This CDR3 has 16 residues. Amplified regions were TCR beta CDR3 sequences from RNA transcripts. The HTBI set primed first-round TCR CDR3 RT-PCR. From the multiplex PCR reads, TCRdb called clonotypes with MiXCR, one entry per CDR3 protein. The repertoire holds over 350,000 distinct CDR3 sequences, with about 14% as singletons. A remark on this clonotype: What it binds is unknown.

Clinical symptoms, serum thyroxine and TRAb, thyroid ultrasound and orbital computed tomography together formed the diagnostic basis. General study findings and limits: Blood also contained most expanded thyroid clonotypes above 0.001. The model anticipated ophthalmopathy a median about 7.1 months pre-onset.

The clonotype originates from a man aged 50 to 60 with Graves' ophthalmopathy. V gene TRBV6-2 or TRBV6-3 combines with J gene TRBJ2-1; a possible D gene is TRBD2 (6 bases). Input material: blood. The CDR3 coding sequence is TGTGCCAGCAGCCAATCACTAGCTTACTCGGGGAATGAGCAGTTCTTC. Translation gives CASSQSLAYSGNEQFF.